This T cell receptor (beta chain) is from a study of cytomegalovirus exposure and HLA in healthy donors. Study-wide findings and caveats: Across all donors, roughly uniform sequencing depth was an assumption of the presence/absence analyses.

Notes on this clone: Its antigen is unknown.

This PCR relied on a set of 60 Vbeta primers and 13 Jbeta primers. The assay was immunoSEQ multiplex PCR, and TCRdb's table has in-frame clones only and misses some. The sample records fewer than 350,000 clones, about 90% being singletons. Trimming cost V 4 bases and J 0 bases; bases outside gene matches: 10. The CDR3 has 17 residues. Germline CDR1 reads SGHRS; CDR2 reads YFSETQ. This TCR came from a woman aged 18-29 years in good health and CMV-seronegative. The chain has TRBV5-1 and TRBJ1-3; TRBD1 aligns across 7 bases. Sequenced: PBMCs. The DNA for the CDR3 is TGCGCCAGCAGCCCGGAACAGGGGTTTTTCTCTGGAAACACCATATATTTT. Encoded protein: CASSPEQGFFSGNTIYF.